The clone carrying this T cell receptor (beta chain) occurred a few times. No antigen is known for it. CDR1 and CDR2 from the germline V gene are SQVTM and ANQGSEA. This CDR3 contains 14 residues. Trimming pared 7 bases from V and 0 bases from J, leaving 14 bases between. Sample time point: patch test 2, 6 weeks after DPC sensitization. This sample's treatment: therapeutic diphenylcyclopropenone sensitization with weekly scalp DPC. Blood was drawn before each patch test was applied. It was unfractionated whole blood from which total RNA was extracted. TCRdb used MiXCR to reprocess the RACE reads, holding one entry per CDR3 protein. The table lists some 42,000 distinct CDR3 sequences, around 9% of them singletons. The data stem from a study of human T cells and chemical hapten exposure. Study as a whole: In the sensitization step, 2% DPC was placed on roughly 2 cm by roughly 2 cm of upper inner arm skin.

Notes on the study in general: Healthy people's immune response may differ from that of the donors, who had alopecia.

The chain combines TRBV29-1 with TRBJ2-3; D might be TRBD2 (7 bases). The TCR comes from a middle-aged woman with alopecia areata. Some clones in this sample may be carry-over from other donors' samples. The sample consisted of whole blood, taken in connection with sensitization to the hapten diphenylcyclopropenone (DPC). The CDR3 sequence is CSGGPSGSTDTQYF. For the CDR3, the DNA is TGCAGCGGGGGGCCTAGCGGAAGCACAGATACGCAGTATTTT.